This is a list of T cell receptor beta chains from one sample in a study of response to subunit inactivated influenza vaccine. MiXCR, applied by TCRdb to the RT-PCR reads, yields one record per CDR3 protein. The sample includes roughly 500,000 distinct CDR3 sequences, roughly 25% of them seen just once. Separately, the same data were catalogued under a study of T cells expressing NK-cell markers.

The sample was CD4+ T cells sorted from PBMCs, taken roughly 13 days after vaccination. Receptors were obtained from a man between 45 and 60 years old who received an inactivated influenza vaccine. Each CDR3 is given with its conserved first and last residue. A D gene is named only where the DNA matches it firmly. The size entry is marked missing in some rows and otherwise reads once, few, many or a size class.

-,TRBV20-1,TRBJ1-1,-,TGCAGTGCTAGGGCCCGGGGGAGTGGAGGCACTGAAGCTTTCTTT,CSARARGSGGTEAFF
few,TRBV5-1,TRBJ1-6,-,TGCGCCAGCAGCCAGCGGGGGGTTGCCTATAATTCACCCCTCCACTTT,CASSQRGVAYNSPLHF
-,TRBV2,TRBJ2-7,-,TGTGCCAGCAGTCTCAGGGACTACGAGCAGTACTTC,CASSLRDYEQYF
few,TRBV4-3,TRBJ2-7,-,TGCGCCAGCAGCCAAGATTTAGGGGGCTACGAGCAGTACTTC,CASSQDLGGYEQYF
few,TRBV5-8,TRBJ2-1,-,TGTGCCAGCAGGTGGACTACCTACAATGAGCAGTTCTTC,CASRWTTYNEQFF
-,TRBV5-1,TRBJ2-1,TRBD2,TGCGCCAGCAGCCCTCCAGCGGGGGGGCGTAGTGAGCAGTTCTTC,CASSPPAGGRSEQFF
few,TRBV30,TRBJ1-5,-,TGTGCCTGGGGTCGGAAGTACAGGGAGAATCAGCCCCAGCATTTT,CAWGRKYRENQPQHF
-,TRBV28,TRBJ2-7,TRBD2,TGTGCCAGCACCGACGGACTAGCGATTTACGAGCAGTACTTC,CASTDGLAIYEQYF
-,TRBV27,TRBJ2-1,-,TGTGCCAGCAGTTTTCGGGCAGGGATGAATGAGCAGTTCTTC,CASSFRAGMNEQFF
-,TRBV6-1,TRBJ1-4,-,TGTGCCAGCAAGATCCGAGTCCGGGCTAATGAAAAACTGTTTTTT,CASKIRVRANEKLFF
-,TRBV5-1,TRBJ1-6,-,TGCGCCAGCAGCTTGGGCGTGGGGGGTCGTGAGAGACACACTTCACCCCTCCACTTT,CASSLGVGGRERHTSPLHF
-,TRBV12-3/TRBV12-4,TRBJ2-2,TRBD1,TGTGCCAGCAGTTCCAATACAGGGGGGTCGACCGGGGAGCTGTTTTTT,CASSSNTGGSTGELFF
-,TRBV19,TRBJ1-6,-,TGTGCCAGTATGCCGGGAGGAGGGTCCTATAATTCACCCCTCCACTTT,CASMPGGGSYNSPLHF
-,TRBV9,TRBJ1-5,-,TGTGCCAGCAGCGAGGGGTTAGCCAACCAGCCCCAGCATTTT,CASSEGLANQPQHF
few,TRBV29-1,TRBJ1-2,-,TGCAGTGTGCGGGCGGAAGATGGTTATGGCTACACCTTC,CSVRAEDGYGYTF
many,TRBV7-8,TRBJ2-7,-,TGTGCCAGCAGCTTCGGCAGGTTAAGCTACGAGCAGTACTTC,CASSFGRLSYEQYF
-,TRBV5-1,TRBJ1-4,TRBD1,TGCGCCAGCAGCTTGGACTCAGACAGGGCTGAAAAACTGTTTTTT,CASSLDSDRAEKLFF
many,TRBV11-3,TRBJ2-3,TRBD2,TGTGCCAGCAGCTTATACGGGACTAACACAGATACGCAGTATTTT,CASSLYGTNTDTQYF
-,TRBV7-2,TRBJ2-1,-,TGTGCCAGCAGCCCACTTCGGACAGTAACTCTGTACAATGAGCAGTTCTTC,CASSPLRTVTLYNEQFF
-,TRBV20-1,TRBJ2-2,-,TGCAGTGCCAGTAAAACGGGAGTAGCCGGGGAGCTGTTTTTT,CSASKTGVAGELFF
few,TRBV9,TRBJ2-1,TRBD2,TGTGCCAGCAGCGAGAGCGGGAGTAGCCAGTTCTTC,CASSESGSSQFF
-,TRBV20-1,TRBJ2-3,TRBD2,TGCAGTGCTAGAGATCTACTAGCGGGTCGGGATACGCAGTATTTT,CSARDLLAGRDTQYF
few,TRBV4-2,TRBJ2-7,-,TGTGCCAGCAGCCAAGATGCCCGCCCAACCTACGAGCAGTACTTC,CASSQDARPTYEQYF
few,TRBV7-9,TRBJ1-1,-,TGTGCCAGCAGCTTAGCTCGTCCGGGACAGAACACTGAAGCTTTCTTT,CASSLARPGQNTEAFF
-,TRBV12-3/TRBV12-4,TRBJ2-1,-,TGTGCCAGCAGTCCCGCGGCAGGGGCAAGGAACAATGAGCAGTTCTTC,CASSPAAGARNNEQFF
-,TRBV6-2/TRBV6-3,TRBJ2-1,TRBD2,TGTGCCAGCAGTTCTCCCAGGACTAGCGGGAGTGGTGAGCAGTTCTTC,CASSSPRTSGSGEQFF
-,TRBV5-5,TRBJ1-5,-,TGTGCCAGCAGCTTGACCGGAGCCAGCGAGCAGCCCCAGCATTTT,CASSLTGASEQPQHF
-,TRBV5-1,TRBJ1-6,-,TGCGCCAGCAGCTGGGAAATCCAGAGGGGAACTTCACCCCTCCACTTT,CASSWEIQRGTSPLHF
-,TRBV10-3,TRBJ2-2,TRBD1,TGTGCCATCAGCCCGGACAGGGCGAACACCGGGGAGCTGTTTTTT,CAISPDRANTGELFF
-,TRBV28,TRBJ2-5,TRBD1,TGTGCCAGCAGTCGGATACCGGGACAGGGACAAGAGACCCAGTACTTC,CASSRIPGQGQETQYF
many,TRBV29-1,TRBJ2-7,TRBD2,TGCAGCGGCGAAGCGGGAAAACTCTACGAGCAGTACTTC,CSGEAGKLYEQYF
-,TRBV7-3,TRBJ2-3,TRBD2,TGTGCCAGCAGCAAAACGCGGGGAACTAGCGGGAGAGATACGCAGTATTTT,CASSKTRGTSGRDTQYF
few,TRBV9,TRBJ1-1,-,TGTGCCAGCAGCCCCCGGTGGGACACTGAAGCTTTCTTT,CASSPRWDTEAFF
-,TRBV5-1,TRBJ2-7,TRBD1,TGCGCCAGCAGCACCACCGCGGGACAGGGGCCCTACGAGCAGTACTTC,CASSTTAGQGPYEQYF
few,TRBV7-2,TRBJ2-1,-,TGTGCCAGCAGCCCCGGACTAAGAGGGCCGGCCCATGAGCAGTTCTTC,CASSPGLRGPAHEQFF
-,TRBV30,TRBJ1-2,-,TGTGCCTGGAGTGTAAGGGAGCTCTATGGCTACACCTTC,CAWSVRELYGYTF
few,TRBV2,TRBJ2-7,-,TGTGCCAGCAGTGAAGGAGGAGGTACCTACGAGCAGTACTTC,CASSEGGGTYEQYF